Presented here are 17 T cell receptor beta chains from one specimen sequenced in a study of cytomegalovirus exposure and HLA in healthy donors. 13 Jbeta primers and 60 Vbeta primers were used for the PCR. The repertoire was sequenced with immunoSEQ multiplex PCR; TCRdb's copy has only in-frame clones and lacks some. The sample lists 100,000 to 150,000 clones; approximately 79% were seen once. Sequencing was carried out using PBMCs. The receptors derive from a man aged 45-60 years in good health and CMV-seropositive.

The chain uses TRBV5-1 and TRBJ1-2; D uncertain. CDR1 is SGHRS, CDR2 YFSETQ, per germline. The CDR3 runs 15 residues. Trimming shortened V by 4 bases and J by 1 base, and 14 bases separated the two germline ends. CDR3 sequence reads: CASSPEQLFNYGYTF. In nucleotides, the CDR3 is TGCGCCAGCAGCCCCGAACAGCTATTTAACTATGGCTACACCTTC.

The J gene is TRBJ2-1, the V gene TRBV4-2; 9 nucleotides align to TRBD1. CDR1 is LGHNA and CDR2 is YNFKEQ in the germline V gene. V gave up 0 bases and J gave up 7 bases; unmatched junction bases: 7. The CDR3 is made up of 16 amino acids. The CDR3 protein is CASSQDPGTGKNEQFF. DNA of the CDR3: TGTGCCAGCAGCCAAGATCCCGGGACAGGGAAGAATGAGCAGTTCTTC.

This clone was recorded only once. CDR3 residues: CASSLLGEVRYGYTF. CDR3 DNA: TGTGCCAGCAGCTTGCTAGGGGAGGTCCGTTATGGCTACACCTTC. The chain recombines TRBV5-5 with TRBJ1-2; D perhaps matches TRBD1 (5 bases). Germline V lookup: CDR1 SGHKS, CDR2 YYEKEE (reference sequence). The CDR3 contains 15 residues. Trimming took off 1 base at V and 5 bases at J, with 15 bases between the two ends.

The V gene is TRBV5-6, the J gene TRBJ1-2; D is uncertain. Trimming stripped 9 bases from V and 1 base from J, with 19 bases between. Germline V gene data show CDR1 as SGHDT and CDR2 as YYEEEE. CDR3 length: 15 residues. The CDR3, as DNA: TGTGCCACCACCCCCCGCAGGAACCTTAACTATGGCTACACCTTC. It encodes CATTPRRNLNYGYTF.

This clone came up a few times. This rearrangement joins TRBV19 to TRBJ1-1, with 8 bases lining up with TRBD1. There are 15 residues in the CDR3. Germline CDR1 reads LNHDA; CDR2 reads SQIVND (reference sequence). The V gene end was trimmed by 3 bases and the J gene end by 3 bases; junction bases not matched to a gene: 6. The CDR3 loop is CASSIGDRWYTEAFF. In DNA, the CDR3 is TGTGCCAGTAGTATTGGGGACAGGTGGTACACTGAAGCTTTCTTT.

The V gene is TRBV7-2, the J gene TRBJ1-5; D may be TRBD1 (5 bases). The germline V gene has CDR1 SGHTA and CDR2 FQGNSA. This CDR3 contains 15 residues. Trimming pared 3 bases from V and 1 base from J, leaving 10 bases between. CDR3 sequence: CASSLGGLSNQPQHF. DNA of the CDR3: TGTGCCAGCAGCTTGGGGGGTTTAAGCAATCAGCCCCAGCATTTT.

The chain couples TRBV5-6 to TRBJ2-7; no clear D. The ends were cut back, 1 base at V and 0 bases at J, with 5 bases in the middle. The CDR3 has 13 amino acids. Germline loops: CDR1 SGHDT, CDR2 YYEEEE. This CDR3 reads CASSLYSSYEQYF. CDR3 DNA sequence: TGTGCCAGCAGCTTGTACAGCTCCTACGAGCAGTACTTC.

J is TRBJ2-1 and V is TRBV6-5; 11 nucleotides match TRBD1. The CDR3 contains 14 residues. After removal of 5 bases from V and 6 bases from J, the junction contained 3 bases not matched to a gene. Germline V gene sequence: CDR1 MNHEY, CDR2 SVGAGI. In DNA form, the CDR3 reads TGTGCCAGCAGTGGACAGGGGGCTCTCAATGAGCAGTTCTTC. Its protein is CASSGQGALNEQFF.

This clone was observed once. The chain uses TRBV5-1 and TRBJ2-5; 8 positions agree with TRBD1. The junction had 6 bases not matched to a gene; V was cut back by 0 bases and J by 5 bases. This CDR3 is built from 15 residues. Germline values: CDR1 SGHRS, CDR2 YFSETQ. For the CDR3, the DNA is TGCGCCAGCAGCTTGGTATCAGGGGGCGAGGAGACCCAGTACTTC. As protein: CASSLVSGGEETQYF.

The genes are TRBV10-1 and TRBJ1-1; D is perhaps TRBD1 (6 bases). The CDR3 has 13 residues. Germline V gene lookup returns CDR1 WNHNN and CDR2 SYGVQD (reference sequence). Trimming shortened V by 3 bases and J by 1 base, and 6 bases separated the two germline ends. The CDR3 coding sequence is TGCGCCAGCAGTGAACAGGGGAACACTGAAGCTTTCTTT. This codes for CASSEQGNTEAFF.

The CDR3 DNA follows: TGTGCCAGCAGTCGAATACAGGGAGCCTACGAGCAGTACTTC. Amino acids: CASSRIQGAYEQYF. The rearrangement uses TRBV6-6 and TRBJ2-7, with D perhaps matching TRBD1 (6 bases). V was pared by 5 bases and J by 2 bases, with 13 bases between. Germline assignment: CDR1 MNHNY and CDR2 SVGAGI (reference sequence). The CDR3 spans 14 residues.

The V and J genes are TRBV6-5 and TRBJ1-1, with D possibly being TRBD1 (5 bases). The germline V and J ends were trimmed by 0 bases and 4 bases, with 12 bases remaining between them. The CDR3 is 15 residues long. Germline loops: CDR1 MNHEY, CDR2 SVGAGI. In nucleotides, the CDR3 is TGTGCCAGCAGTTACTCGGGGCAGGGTATCACTGAAGCTTTCTTT. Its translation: CASSYSGQGITEAFF.

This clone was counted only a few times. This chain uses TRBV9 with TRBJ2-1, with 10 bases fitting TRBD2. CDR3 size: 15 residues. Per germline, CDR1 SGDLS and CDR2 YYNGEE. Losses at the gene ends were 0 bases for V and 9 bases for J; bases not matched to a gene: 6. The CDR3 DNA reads TGTGCCAGCAGCGTAGAACTAGCGGGGATGACTGAGCAGTTCTTC. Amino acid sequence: CASSVELAGMTEQFF.

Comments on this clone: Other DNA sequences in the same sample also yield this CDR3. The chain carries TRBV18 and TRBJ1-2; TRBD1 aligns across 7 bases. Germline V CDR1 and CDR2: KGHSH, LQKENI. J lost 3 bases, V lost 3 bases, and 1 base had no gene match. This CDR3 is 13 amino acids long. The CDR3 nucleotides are TGTGCCAGCTCACCGCAGGGGGACTATGGCTACACCTTC. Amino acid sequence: CASSPQGDYGYTF.

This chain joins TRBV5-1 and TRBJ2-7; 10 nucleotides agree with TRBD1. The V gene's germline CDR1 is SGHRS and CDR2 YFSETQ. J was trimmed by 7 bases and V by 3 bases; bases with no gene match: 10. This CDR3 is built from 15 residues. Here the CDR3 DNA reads TGCGCCAGCAGCTCGCGACAGGGGGCGAGTTGGGAGCAGTACTTC. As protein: CASSSRQGASWEQYF. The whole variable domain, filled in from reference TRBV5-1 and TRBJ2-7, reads KAGVTQTPRYLIKTRGQQVTLSCSPISGHRSVSWYQQTPGQGLQFLFEYFSETQRNKGNFPGRFSGRQFSNSRSEMNVSTLELGDSALYLCASSSRQGASWEQYFGPGTRLTVT.

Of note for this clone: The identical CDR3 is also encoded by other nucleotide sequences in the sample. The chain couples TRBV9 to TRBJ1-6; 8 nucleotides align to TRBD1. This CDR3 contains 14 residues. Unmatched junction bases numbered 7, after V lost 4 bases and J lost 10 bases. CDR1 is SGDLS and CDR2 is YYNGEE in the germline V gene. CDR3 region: CASSPRQGNSPLHF. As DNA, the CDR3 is TGTGCCAGCAGCCCGAGACAGGGGAACTCACCCCTCCACTTT.

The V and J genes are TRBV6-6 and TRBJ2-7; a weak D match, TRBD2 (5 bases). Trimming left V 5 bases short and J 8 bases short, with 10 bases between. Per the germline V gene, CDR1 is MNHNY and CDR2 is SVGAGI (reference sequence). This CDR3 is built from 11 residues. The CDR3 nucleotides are TGTGCCAGCAGTCCAAGGGAGAAGCAGTACTTC. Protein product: CASSPREKQYF.